Ten or more counts support the clone carrying this T cell receptor (beta chain). What it binds is not known. The sample is drawn from a study of T-cell reconstitution after alpha-beta-depleted transplantation in children. Per germline, CDR1 ENHRY and CDR2 SYGVKD. Trimming removed 6 bases from V and 3 bases from J, with 20 bases in between. The CDR3 runs to 16 residues. Broader study findings: Surviving recipient T cells and thymic progenitors underlay high day-60 TCRbeta diversity in some patients. At one year after transplant, newly produced T cells mostly accounted for T-cell counts and diversity.

Unique molecular identifiers were built into the TCRbeta library. TCRdb re-called the PCR reads with MiXCR, one entry per CDR3 protein. The table has under 250,000 distinct CDR3 sequences, roughly 18% seen once; the top ten hold roughly two fifths. The V and J genes are TRBV10-3 and TRBJ2-5; D unresolved. The source material was PBMCs, mostly from graft donor cells, sampled 360 days after TCRalphabeta/CD19-depleted stem cell transplant. This TCR was recovered from a male patient aged 2 to 10 who had a stem cell transplant for acute lymphoblastic leukemia, so the T cells may come from the graft donor. The CDR3, as DNA: TGTGCCATCAGCCTTGGCCGGTCGGTCTACAAAGAGACCCAGTACTTC. This codes for CAISLGRSVYKETQYF.